This T cell receptor beta chain emerged from a study of Graves' ophthalmopathy and Graves' hyperthyroidism. Whole-study results and caveats: Blood shared most expanded thyroid clonotypes above 0.001 frequency. It was with around 71% sensitivity and approximately 75% specificity that the model predicted ophthalmopathy progression.

The authors amplified TCR beta CDR3 regions from RNA transcripts. HTBI primers were employed in first-round RT-PCR, then a second-round multiplex PCR followed. TCRdb ran MiXCR on the multiplex PCR reads and lists one entry per CDR3 protein. The table lists 1 million to 1.3 million distinct CDR3 sequences, less than 45% of them singletons. Concerning this clonotype: Its antigen is unidentified. The junction shows a germline mismatch at one end, possibly a read error.

The CDR3 length is 14 residues. Germline V lookup: CDR1 MGHDK, CDR2 SYGVNS. V and J are TRBV25-1 and TRBJ2-7; D gene ambiguous. This TCR was sampled from an adult man with Graves' hyperthyroidism. Sequencing used peripheral blood or thyroid tissue (not recorded which). CDR3 loop: CASSQEWGTYEQYF. The CDR3 nucleotides are TGCGCCAGCAGCCAAGAATGGGGTACCTACGAGCAGTACTTC.